The entry below describes one TCR beta chain. This clone was counted only a few times. The antigen it binds to is not known. Base qualities are not at hand, and no much larger clone is one base apart. Other DNA variants within this sample encode the same CDR3. TCRbeta CDR3 regions were amplified from genomic DNA using the immunoSEQ Assay, a bias-controlled multiplex PCR. In the source study's methods: The number of nucleated cells in each sample was estimated from the amplification of reference gene primers within the assay. To quantify the absolute abundance of each unique TCRbeta CDR3 rearrangement, sequence reads were collapsed and filtered. For each sample, productive Simpson clonality was calculated as the square root of Simpson's diversity index over productive rearrangements. Drawn from immuneACCESS, this table holds only the in-frame rearrangements with V and J called that TCRdb kept. Clones are partly lost; checked studies trace under half to an unresolved V gene and leave the rest unexplained. V and J calls plus clone size are reproduced from that table; the DNA served to infer D and trimming. The sample table contains roughly 250,000 clones; only one count was recorded for about 90% of them. The ten largest clones represent roughly 6% of the sample.

V and J lose 1 base and 2 bases, and a span of 12 bases separates them. CDR1 and CDR2 (MDHEN, SYDVKM) derive from the germline V gene. The cysteine opens and the phenylalanine closes a CDR3 of 15 amino acids. Only the CDR3 DNA stays, 45 bases, in frame from base 1. This record belongs to a study of blood T cell repertoires in COVID-19 (dated by TCRdb to 2018 to 2020). Looking at the study overall: Collaborator samples came from the United States, Italy and Spain and covered acute and convalescent phases of COVID-19. The repertoires were made available in a free public database intended to serve as a resource for research on the immune response to SARS-CoV-2. HLA class I and class II types, where available, came from metadata supplied by the sample provider rather than from assay-based typing. The material from the prospective study consisted of cDNA or gDNA derived from T cells, B-cell-depleted T cells, or PBMCs. Samples were obtained from the ongoing ImmuneRACE study (first 160 participants) and from some 1,200 subjects provided by 6 global collaborators. A de-identified subject ID, COVID-19 status, age in years and sex were almost always included in the sample metadata. Deeply sampled blood TCRbeta repertoires from subjects exposed to, actively infected with, or recovered from COVID-19 were included in the dataset. Points the paper makes about the study in general: Clinical and demographic metadata were provided uncurated, with the amount varying by source and participant.

Participants in the prospective study were aged about 18 to 89 years, lived in 20 to 25 United States geographic areas, and enrolled through a virtual design. Cohort assignment in the prospective study relied on participant-reported clinical history from a screening survey and a study questionnaire. Mobile phlebotomists in the prospective study collected whole blood, serum and a nasopharyngeal or oropharyngeal swab from every participant. Prospective study participants could optionally give additional blood draws and questionnaires over an approximately 2-month period. Prospective study blood samples were shipped either frozen or at room temperature before DNA extraction.

The chain uses TRBV28 and TRBJ2-7, and perhaps TRBD2 as D gene, on 5 matching bases. The origin of this receptor is a woman in her twenties or thirties with acute COVID-19. The sequenced sample was PBMCs or T cells enriched from blood (not recorded which). The bases are TGTGCCAGCAGTTTATCAGCCGGGGTCCCCTACGAGCAGTACTTC. It translates as CASSLSAGVPYEQYF.